Shown below are 24 T cell receptor beta chains from a single sample sequenced in a study of CD8 T cells in ankylosing spondylitis. TCRdb fed the 5' RACE reads into MiXCR, producing one record per CDR3 protein. Altogether approximately 500,000 distinct CDR3 sequences are present, roughly 13% being singletons, with the ten largest covering under 7.5%. Findings and caveats of the study: What seemed typical of ankylosing spondylitis blood was a TCR beta motif built from several highly homologous variants.

Their recognized antigens are unknown. The sequencing input was blood, either unsorted or a sorted T cell fraction (not recorded which). Receptor source: a male donor with ankylosing spondylitis.

The table lists this clonotype with many counts. CDR3: CSVEEGGTDTQYF. Here the CDR3 DNA reads TGCAGCGTTGAAGAGGGCGGCACAGATACGCAGTATTTT. V is TRBV29-1 and J is TRBJ2-3, with D hard to call. CDR1 is SQVTM, CDR2 ANQGSEA, per germline. Trimming left V 0 bases short and J 1 base short, with 5 bases between. The CDR3 contains 13 residues.

The chain uses TRBV10-1 and TRBJ1-1; D is unresolved. CDR1 and CDR2 from the germline V gene are WNHNN and SYGVQD (reference sequence). The CDR3 sequence is 13 residues long. Trimming stripped 9 bases from V and 4 bases from J, with 15 bases between. CDR3 sequence: CARYFPLSTEAFF. The CDR3 nucleotides are TGCGCCAGGTACTTCCCTTTGAGCACTGAAGCTTTCTTT.

The sample holds many counts of this clonotype. The chain joins TRBV4-1 to TRBJ2-5; possible D gene TRBD1, 6 bases. The V gene lost 1 base and the J gene lost 4 bases, with 16 bases spanning the gap. Germline CDR1 reads MGHRA; CDR2 reads YSYEKL. The CDR3 totals 16 residues. The CDR3 here is CASSQVGYTGLETQYF. CDR3 nucleotide sequence: TGCGCCAGCAGCCAAGTCGGGTATACAGGGTTAGAGACCCAGTACTTC.

J is TRBJ2-7 and V is TRBV6-1; 8 positions match TRBD1. CDR1 and CDR2 from the germline V gene are MNHNS and SASEGT. J gave up 6 bases and V 4 bases, and 2 bases lay outside the gene matches. CDR3 length: 12 amino acids. CDR3 DNA sequence: TGTGCCAGCAGTGGGACAGGGATCGAGCAGTACGTC. This codes for CASSGTGIEQYV.

This clonotype was seen more than once but under ten times. The chain links TRBV12-3 or TRBV12-4 to TRBJ2-1, with 9 bases matching TRBD2. Trimming removed 5 bases from V and 10 bases from J; junction bases left unmatched: 12. The CDR3 loop spans 15 amino acids. Here the CDR3 DNA reads TGTGCCAGCAGTCCCGCGGGAGGGCCTGGGCAAGAGCAGTTCTTC. This encodes CASSPAGGPGQEQFF.

This clonotype has more than one count but fewer than ten. V gene TRBV4-2 combines with J gene TRBJ2-3, with D possibly being TRBD2 (5 bases). The length of the CDR3 is 19 residues. V was shortened by 0 bases and J by 3 bases, with 22 bases between the two germline ends. CDR1 is LGHNA and CDR2 is YNFKEQ in the germline V gene. The CDR3 sequence is CASSQDRPASFRTTDTQYF. CDR3 nucleotides: TGTGCCAGCAGCCAAGATCGTCCGGCTAGCTTCCGAACGACAGATACGCAGTATTTT.

This clonotype has a handful of counts. This chain joins TRBV9 and TRBJ2-6, with TRBD2 matching 12 bases. Per germline, CDR1 SGDLS and CDR2 YYNGEE. CDR3 length: 18 residues. V gave up 5 bases and J gave up 2 bases; unmatched junction bases: 8. CDR3 region: CASSLRTSGITGANVLTF. CDR3 bases: TGTGCCAGCAGTCTTAGGACTAGCGGGATAACTGGGGCCAACGTCCTGACTTTC. Full variable domain (missing parts from reference TRBV9 and TRBJ2-6): DSGVTQTPKHLITATGQRVTLRCSPRSGDLSVYWYQQSLDQGLQFLIQYYNGEERAKGNILERFSAQQFPDLHSELNLSSLELGDSALYFCASSLRTSGITGANVLTFGAGSRLTVL.

The CDR3 DNA is TGTGCCAGCAGCTTAACGATTGGGGTGGGAGAGACCCAGTACTTC. Its protein product is CASSLTIGVGETQYF. The chain is built from TRBV5-5 and TRBJ2-5; D unresolved. Germline assignment: CDR1 SGHKS and CDR2 YYEKEE (reference sequence). Trimming left V 2 bases short and J 4 bases short, with 15 bases between. The CDR3 is 15 amino acids.

This chain links TRBV5-1 with TRBJ2-1; D is uncertain. The CDR3 has 13 residues. V was trimmed by 1 base and J by 5 bases, leaving 7 bases between them. CDR1 is SGHRS and CDR2 is YFSETQ in the germline V gene. The CDR3 loop is CASSLRADNEQFF. The CDR3 bases are TGCGCCAGCAGCTTGAGGGCGGACAATGAGCAGTTCTTC.

A few counts support this clonotype. CDR3: CASSSGQKDEKLFF. The CDR3 DNA reads as TGCGCCAGCAGCTCCGGACAGAAGGATGAAAAACTGTTTTTT. The chain links TRBV5-1 to TRBJ1-4, with D maybe TRBD1 (6 bases). V was clipped by 3 bases and J by 6 bases, with 12 bases between them. CDR3 size: 14 residues. Germline loops: CDR1 SGHRS, CDR2 YFSETQ.

This clonotype turned up a few times. The CDR3 bases are TGTGCCAGCAGACTGACCGTATCTTCCTACGAGCAGTACTTC. It yields the protein CASRLTVSSYEQYF. The chain combines TRBV7-2 with TRBJ2-7; no firm D call. CDR3 size: 14 residues. V was clipped by 6 bases and J by 1 base, with 13 bases between them. In germline, CDR1 is SGHTA, CDR2 FQGNSA.

The chain links TRBV7-2 to TRBJ2-7; 8 bases line up with TRBD1. The CDR3 has 12 amino acids. V lost 6 bases and J lost 5; bases outside the gene matches: 3. Germline V gene lookup returns CDR1 SGHTA and CDR2 FQGNSA. The CDR3 sequence is CASSPGGHEQYF. In DNA form, the CDR3 reads TGTGCCAGCAGTCCAGGGGGCCACGAGCAGTACTTC.

For the CDR3, the DNA is TGCGCCAGCAGCTTGGACTTGCTCAGGGGCACGAGAAAGAATGAGCAGTTCTTC. Encoded protein: CASSLDLLRGTRKNEQFF. The J gene is TRBJ2-1, the V gene TRBV5-1, with D maybe TRBD1 (6 bases). V was pared by 0 bases and J by 7 bases, with 23 bases between. CDR3 length equals 18 residues. The germline V gene has CDR1 SGHRS and CDR2 YFSETQ.

The chain is built from TRBV5-1 and TRBJ1-4, with D perhaps TRBD1 (5 bases). Germline V lookup: CDR1 SGHRS, CDR2 YFSETQ. V was clipped by 4 bases and J by 5 bases, with 12 bases between them. The CDR3 runs to 14 residues. CDR3 coding DNA: TGCGCCAGCAGCCTCCCGGGGCAGAATGAAAAACTGTTTTTT. Its translation: CASSLPGQNEKLFF.

V gene TRBV14 combines with J gene TRBJ2-5, with a tentative D call TRBD2 (5 bases). Germline V gene lookup returns CDR1 SGHDN and CDR2 FVKESK. Trimming took 0 bases from V and 5 from J, leaving 16 bases between them. This CDR3 is built from 16 residues. In DNA form, the CDR3 reads TGTGCCAGCAGCCAAGATCGAAGGGAGAGGGAGGAGACCCAGTACTTC. Encoded protein: CASSQDRREREETQYF.

The genes are TRBV2 and TRBJ2-3; unclear D gene. This CDR3 comprises 14 residues. Germline V lookup: CDR1 SNHLY, CDR2 FYNNEI. V lost 7 bases and J lost 2, with 13 bases in between. CDR3 protein: CASNYLDYTDTQYF. The CDR3 coding sequence is TGTGCCAGCAATTATCTGGATTACACAGATACGCAGTATTTT. The variable domain in full, with the rest retrieved from reference TRBV2 and TRBJ2-3, is EPEVTQTPSHQVTQMGQEVILRCVPISNHLYFYWYRQILGQKVEFLVSFYNNEISEKSEIFDDQFSVERPDGSNFTLKIRSTKLEDSAMYFCASNYLDYTDTQYFGPGTRLTVL.

This clonotype turned up a few times. This rearrangement joins TRBV12-3 or TRBV12-4 to TRBJ1-5; D not certain. This CDR3 spans 14 amino acids. Trimming cost V 7 bases and J 1 base, with 11 bases left between them. CDR3 sequence: CASTRGGSNQPQHF. The CDR3 nucleotides are TGTGCCAGCACCCGGGGTGGCAGCAATCAGCCCCAGCATTTT.

Details on this clonotype: The CDR3 ends on some other residue instead of the conserved phenylalanine or tryptophan, so this is likely a read error. The limits of the CDR3 on the DNA are not certain, so only TCRdb's listed CDR3 is given. This chain connects TRBV24-1 to TRBJ2-4; the tabulated D call, TRBD1, remains unverified against the DNA. The CDR3 totals 10 residues, both ends included. In germline, CDR1 is KGHDR, CDR2 SFDVKD. The CDR3 spells CATSDHDRVI.

This clonotype was seen at least ten times. The chain has TRBV4-1 and TRBJ2-3; D is uncertain. V shed 1 base and J shed 0 bases, with 8 bases lying between them. The CDR3 extends over 15 amino acids. Looked up from germline, CDR1 is MGHRA and CDR2 is YSYEKL. This CDR3 reads CASSQGLLSTDTQYF. DNA of the CDR3: TGCGCCAGCAGCCAAGGACTTTTAAGCACAGATACGCAGTATTTT.

At least ten counts were recorded for this clonotype. V usage is TRBV11-2 and J usage is TRBJ2-7; tentatively, D is TRBD1 (5 bases). The CDR3 consists of 13 residues. Trimming took off 5 bases at V and 4 bases at J, with 12 bases between the two ends. CDR1 SGHAT and CDR2 FQNNGV come from the germline V gene. Here the CDR3 DNA reads TGTGCCAGCAGCCAGCAGGGTAGATACGAGCAGTACTTC. Amino acids: CASSQQGRYEQYF.

This chain joins TRBV2 and TRBJ2-3, with 8 bases aligning to TRBD2. The CDR3 contains 15 residues. CDR1 and CDR2 (germline): SNHLY, FYNNEI. Losses at the gene ends were 4 bases for V and 2 bases for J; bases not matched to a gene: 5. The CDR3: CASSVGLEVTDTQYF. In nucleotides, the CDR3 is TGTGCCAGCAGTGTGGGACTAGAAGTCACAGATACGCAGTATTTT.

This clonotype was counted a few times. This sequence joins TRBV7-2 and TRBJ1-5; unclear D gene. Germline V gene data show CDR1 as SGHTA and CDR2 as FQGNSA. The CDR3 contains 13 residues. V gave up 1 base and J gave up 5 bases, with 6 bases separating them. The CDR3 here is CASSLVFDQPQHF. CDR3 DNA: TGTGCCAGCAGCTTAGTTTTTGATCAGCCCCAGCATTTT.

This clonotype has more than one count but fewer than ten. V usage is TRBV6-4 and J usage is TRBJ2-2, with D possibly TRBD1 on 5 matching bases. Germline-derived CDR1 and CDR2 are MRHNA and SNTAGT. The ends were cut back, 3 bases at V and 6 bases at J, with 11 bases in the middle. This CDR3 has 14 residues. The CDR3 loop reads CASSEGVYPGELFF. The DNA of the CDR3 is TGTGCCAGCAGTGAAGGGGTTTACCCCGGGGAGCTGTTTTTT.

This clonotype was recorded a few times. CDR3 residues: CASSKPQETQYF. The CDR3 nucleotides are TGTGCCAGCAGCAAACCCCAGGAGACCCAGTACTTC. The chain carries TRBV7-2 and TRBJ2-5, with D hard to call. CDR1 is SGHTA, CDR2 FQGNSA, per germline. The CDR3 contains 12 residues. Trimming took 5 bases from V and 5 from J, leaving 9 bases between them. Full variable domain (missing parts from reference TRBV7-2 and TRBJ2-5): GAGVSQSPSNKVTEKGKDVELRCDPISGHTALYWYRQSLGQGLEFLIYFQGNSAPDKSGLPSDRFSAERTGGSVSTLTIQRTQQEDSAVYLCASSKPQETQYFGPGTRLLVL.